This TCR beta chain was sequenced in a study of T cell responses to AZD1222 COVID-19 vaccine. Notes on the study in general: The study sampled repertoires only after the peak T cell response. Only a handful of individuals given AZD1222 were seropositive at baseline. Targeting of unmutated variant regions was reportedly seen in nearly half of spike-specific TCRs. Females outnumbered males among donors, who were mostly white British; clonal diversity was possibly underestimated.

Germline CDR1 reads KGHSH; CDR2 reads LQKENI. This CDR3 comprises 12 residues. Trimming took 4 bases from V and 0 from J, leaving 4 bases between them. Notes on this clone: The antigen is undetermined.

Sequenced by immunoSEQ multiplex PCR; TCRdb stores in-frame clones only, minus some. The table lists 100,000 or so clones, 85% to 90% of them singletons. The sequence was obtained from an adult in good health. The input for sequencing was peripheral blood, taken on day 0 of AZD1222 vaccination. The chain uses TRBV18 and TRBJ2-7; D gene uncertain. DNA of the CDR3: TGTGCCAGCTCACTGGCCTCCTACGAGCAGTACTTC. Translated, it gives CASSLASYEQYF. Full variable domain (missing parts from reference TRBV18 and TRBJ2-7): NAGVMQNPRHLVRRRGQEARLRCSPMKGHSHVYWYRQLPEEGLKFMVYLQKENIIDESGMPKERFSAEFPKEGPSILRIQQVVRGDSAAYFCASSLASYEQYFGPGTRLTVT.